This TCR beta chain was found in a study of shared clonotypes between healthy human individuals. This clone appeared many times. The table came from immunoSEQ multiplex PCR; TCRdb's copy has only in-frame clones and leaves some out. The sample consists of fewer than 600,000 clones, 70% to 80% of them appearing once. Germline-derived CDR1 and CDR2 are MNHNS and SASEGT. The J segment lost 2 bases and the V segment lost 3 bases, leaving 8 bases of the junction unmatched. The CDR3 covers 16 residues. The rearrangement joins TRBV6-1 to TRBJ2-5; 8 nucleotides agree with TRBD2. This clonotype was sampled from a woman aged 40 to 55 in good health. Some clones in this sample may be carry-over from other donors' samples. Sequenced input: PBMCs. CDR3 sequence: CASSEGGSGVQETQYF. As DNA, the CDR3 is TGTGCCAGCAGTGAGGGGGGTAGCGGGGTACAAGAGACCCAGTACTTC.